A selection of T cell receptor beta chains follows, all from one sample in a study of a mutant IDH1 vaccine in newly diagnosed glioma. These receptors' targets are unknown. Assay used: immunoSEQ multiplex PCR; TCRdb lists only in-frame clones, some missing. Seen here are 30,000 to 40,000 clones, over 75% observed once, and the top ten hold about 5%. Material: PBMCs, obtained from a glioma patient whose treatment included an IDH1 peptide vaccine. The receptors were sampled from a middle-aged woman with glioma. CDR3s include the opening cysteine and the closing phenylalanine or tryptophan. The D gene is left open where the match is weak. Expanded clones get a size class; other rows say once, few or many, or leave the size out.

TRBJ1-2,TRBV7-2,.,.,CASSLARIDGYTF,TGTGCCAGCAGCTTAGCAAGGATCGATGGCTACACCTTC
TRBJ2-1,TRBV4-1,TRBD2,.,CASSQDGGLGKQQFF,TGCGCCAGCAGCCAAGATGGAGGACTAGGGAAACAGCAGTTCTTC
TRBJ2-1,TRBV27,TRBD1,.,CNRGSNEQFF,TGTAACAGGGGCTCCAATGAGCAGTTCTTC
TRBJ2-5,TRBV7-7,.,.,CASSLDRGETQYF,TGTGCTAGCAGCTTAGATCGTGGAGAGACCCAGTACTTC
TRBJ2-3,TRBV30,TRBD2,.,CAWIPGTSVSTDTQYF,TGTGCCTGGATCCCCGGGACTAGCGTAAGCACAGATACGCAGTATTTT
TRBJ2-7,TRBV2,TRBD2,once,CASSGGGFETYEQYF,TGTGCCAGCAGTGGGGGGGGTTTTGAAACCTACGAGCAGTACTTC
TRBJ2-5,TRBV5-4,.,.,CASSLPRGGTQYF,TGTGCCAGCAGCTTGCCCAGGGGGGGGACCCAGTACTTC
TRBJ1-1,TRBV18,.,once,CASSLAGQLNTEAFF,TGTGCCAGCTCATTGGCGGGGCAGTTGAACACTGAAGCTTTCTTT
TRBJ1-5,TRBV7-2,TRBD1,.,CASSPQGVGYQPQHF,TGTGCCAGCAGCCCCCAGGGGGTAGGATATCAGCCCCAGCATTTT
TRBJ2-3,TRBV2,.,.,CATKKGGHPDTQYF,TGTGCCACTAAAAAAGGGGGACACCCAGATACGCAGTATTTT
TRBJ1-1,TRBV5-5,TRBD1,.,CASSQGTGGTEAFF,TGTGCCAGCAGCCAAGGGACAGGGGGCACTGAAGCTTTCTTT
TRBJ2-1,TRBV6-5,TRBD2,.,CASSYGGAGGGDEQFF,TGTGCCAGCAGTTACGGGGGGGCGGGAGGAGGGGATGAGCAGTTCTTC
TRBJ2-3,TRBV9,.,.,CASSEGLLEGDSRTDTQYF,TGTGCCAGCAGCGAGGGGTTGTTGGAGGGAGACTCTCGCACAGATACGCAGTATTTT
TRBJ2-2,TRBV6-1,TRBD2,.,CASREYSSGTGELFF,TGTGCCAGCAGGGAATACTCTAGCGGCACCGGGGAGCTGTTTTTT
TRBJ2-7,TRBV5-1,TRBD1,.,CASSLTGGSSYEQYF,TGCGCCAGCAGCTTAACAGGGGGCAGCTCCTACGAGCAGTACTTC
TRBJ1-2,TRBV2,.,.,CASKGRRLDGYTF,TGTGCCAGCAAGGGCCGCCGTCTGGATGGCTACACCTTC
TRBJ2-2,TRBV10-1,TRBD2,.,CASRRGSTGELFF,TGCGCCAGCAGGCGGGGGTCCACCGGGGAGCTGTTTTTT
TRBJ1-1,TRBV28,TRBD1,.,CASSLQTGGPTKAFF,TGTGCCAGCAGTTTACAAACAGGGGGCCCAACCAAAGCTTTCTTT
TRBJ1-6,TRBV14,.,.,CASSPTDYSPLHF,TGTGCCAGCAGCCCGACAGACTATTCACCCCTCCACTTT
TRBJ1-1,TRBV29-1,.,.,CSVSQGMNTEAFF,TGCAGCGTTTCTCAGGGGATGAACACTGAAGCTTTCTTT
TRBJ2-7,TRBV6-6,TRBD1,.,CASSWGQNYEQYF,TGTGCCAGCAGTTGGGGACAGAACTACGAGCAGTACTTC
TRBJ2-7,TRBV10-3,TRBD2,.,CAISGFGTSVSYEQYF,TGTGCCATCAGTGGGTTCGGGACTAGCGTCTCCTACGAGCAGTACTTC
TRBJ2-5,TRBV30,.,.,CAWSVLVRRGTQYF,TGTGCCTGGAGTGTTTTAGTGAGGCGGGGGACCCAGTACTTC
TRBJ1-5,TRBV27,.,.,CASSSAGSGQPQHF,TGTGCCAGCAGTTCTGCGGGGAGCGGTCAGCCCCAGCATTTT
TRBJ2-7,TRBV7-2,TRBD1,.,CASRGQGYEQYF,TGTGCCAGCAGGGGACAGGGATACGAGCAGTACTTC
TRBJ1-3,TRBV7-2,.,.,CASSLGGVRGSGNTIYF,TGTGCCAGCAGCTTAGGAGGGGTCCGGGGGTCGGGAAACACCATATATTTT
TRBJ2-1,TRBV7-2,TRBD2,.,CASSLVLAGAHEQFF,TGTGCCAGCAGCTTAGTACTAGCGGGAGCCCATGAGCAGTTCTTC
TRBJ2-1,TRBV6-6,.,.,CASRALDRLNNEQFF,TGTGCCAGCAGAGCTTTGGACAGACTAAACAATGAGCAGTTCTTC
TRBJ1-1,TRBV5-4,.,.,CASSLEGNTEAFF,TGTGCCAGCAGCTTGGAGGGAAACACTGAAGCTTTCTTT
TRBJ1-4,TRBV5-4,.,.,CASSLRRHGNEKLFF,TGTGCCAGCAGCTTAAGACGTCACGGTAATGAAAAACTGTTTTTT
TRBJ2-3,TRBV19,.,.,CASSRFGNTDTQYF,TGTGCCAGTAGTCGCTTTGGGAACACAGATACGCAGTATTTT
TRBJ2-2,TRBV18,.,.,CASSPRGDTGELFF,TGTGCCAGCTCACCAAGGGGGGACACCGGGGAGCTGTTTTTT
TRBJ1-5,TRBV18,.,.,CASSPGSTQPQHF,TGTGCCAGCTCACCAGGGTCAACCCAGCCCCAGCATTTT
TRBJ2-3,TRBV6-5,TRBD2,.,CASSYAGGGGSDTQYF,TGTGCCAGCAGTTACGCGGGCGGGGGGGGTTCAGATACGCAGTATTTT
TRBJ2-3,TRBV4-1,.,.,CASSQGWQQDTQYF,TGCGCCAGCAGCCAAGGGTGGCAGCAAGATACGCAGTATTTT
TRBJ1-2,TRBV2,.,.,CASSVVGANYGYTF,TGTGCCAGCAGTGTGGTAGGAGCTAACTATGGCTACACCTTC
TRBJ1-1,TRBV6-6,.,.,CASSRGHSNTEAFF,TGTGCCAGCAGCCGGGGACACTCGAACACTGAAGCTTTCTTT
TRBJ2-7,TRBV4-1,TRBD2,.,CASSRGLAGTYEQYF,TGCGCCAGCAGCCGGGGACTAGCGGGAACCTACGAGCAGTACTTC
TRBJ1-1,TRBV5-4,TRBD1,.,CASRPTGGALMNTEAFF,TGTGCCAGCAGACCGACAGGGGGCGCACTAATGAACACTGAAGCTTTCTTT
TRBJ2-7,TRBV7-6,.,.,CASSLVGVGNSYEQYF,TGTGCCAGCAGCTTAGTGGGAGTGGGTAATTCCTACGAGCAGTACTTC
TRBJ1-2,TRBV4-3,.,.,CASSQDFDLNGYTF,TGCGCCAGCAGCCAAGATTTCGACCTCAATGGCTACACCTTC
TRBJ1-5,TRBV7-2,.,.,CASSRGGVNQPQHF,TGTGCCAGCAGTCGGGGGGGGGTCAATCAGCCCCAGCATTTT
TRBJ1-1,TRBV15,.,.,CATSSAVNTEAFF,TGTGCCACCAGCAGCGCAGTGAACACTGAAGCTTTCTTT
TRBJ1-2,TRBV5-1,.,.,CASSLERSRDGYTF,TGCGCCAGCAGCTTGGAAAGGTCTCGGGATGGCTACACCTTC
TRBJ1-6,TRBV5-1,TRBD1,.,CASSYGQGRNSPLHF,TGCGCCAGCAGCTACGGACAGGGGAGAAATTCACCCCTCCACTTT
TRBJ2-1,TRBV5-1,.,once,CASSLAGQTEQFF,TGCGCCAGCAGCTTGGCAGGCCAGACCGAGCAGTTCTTC
TRBJ2-7,TRBV9,.,.,CASSVGRGGSYEQYF,TGTGCCAGCAGCGTAGGTCGTGGGGGTTCCTACGAGCAGTACTTC
TRBJ1-5,TRBV30,.,.,CAWGMDPYQPQHF,TGTGCCTGGGGGATGGACCCGTATCAGCCCCAGCATTTT
TRBJ2-7,TRBV6-1,.,.,CASRSTQGRGYEQYF,TGTGCCAGCCGGTCAACACAGGGTAGGGGTTACGAGCAGTACTTC
TRBJ1-1,TRBV6-5,.,.,CASSYVAGQNTEAFF,TGTGCCAGCAGTTACGTAGCAGGGCAGAACACTGAAGCTTTCTTT